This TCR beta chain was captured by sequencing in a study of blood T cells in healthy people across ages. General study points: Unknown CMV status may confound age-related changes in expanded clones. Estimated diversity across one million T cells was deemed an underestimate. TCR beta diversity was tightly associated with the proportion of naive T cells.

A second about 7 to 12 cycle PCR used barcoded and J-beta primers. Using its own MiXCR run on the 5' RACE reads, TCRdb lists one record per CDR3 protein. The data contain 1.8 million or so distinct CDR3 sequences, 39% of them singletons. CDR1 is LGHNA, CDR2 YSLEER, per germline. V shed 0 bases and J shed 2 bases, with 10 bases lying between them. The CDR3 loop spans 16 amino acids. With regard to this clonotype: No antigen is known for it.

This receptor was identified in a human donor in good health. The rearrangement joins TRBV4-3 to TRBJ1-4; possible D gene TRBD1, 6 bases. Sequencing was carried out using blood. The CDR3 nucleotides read TGCGCCAGCAGCCAAGATAGCCAGGGGACTAATGAAAAACTGTTTTTT. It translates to CASSQDSQGTNEKLFF.